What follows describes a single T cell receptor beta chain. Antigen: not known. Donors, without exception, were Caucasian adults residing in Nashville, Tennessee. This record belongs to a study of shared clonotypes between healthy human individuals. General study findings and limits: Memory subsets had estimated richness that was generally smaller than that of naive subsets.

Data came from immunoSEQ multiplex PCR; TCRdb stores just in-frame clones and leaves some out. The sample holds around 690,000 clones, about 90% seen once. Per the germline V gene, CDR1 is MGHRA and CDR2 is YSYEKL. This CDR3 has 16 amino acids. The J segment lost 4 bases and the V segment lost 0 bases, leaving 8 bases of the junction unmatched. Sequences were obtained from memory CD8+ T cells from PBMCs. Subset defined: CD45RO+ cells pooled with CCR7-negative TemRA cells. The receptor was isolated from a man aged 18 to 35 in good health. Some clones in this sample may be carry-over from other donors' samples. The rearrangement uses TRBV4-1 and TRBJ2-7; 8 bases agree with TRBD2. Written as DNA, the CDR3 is TGCGCCAGCAGCCAAGATGGATTAGCGGGAACGTACGAGCAGTACTTC. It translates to CASSQDGLAGTYEQYF.